The clone carrying this T cell receptor beta chain was seen more than once but under ten times. Using genomic DNA as the template, TCR beta VDJ and CDR3 profiling was carried out. One entry per CDR3 protein, called by TCRdb with MiXCR from the reads. This table has roughly 64,000 distinct CDR3 sequences, about 50% appearing once. These data are taken from a study of CD8+CD57+ T cells in acquired aplastic anemia. The CDR3 has 13 amino acids. Trimming cost V 6 bases and J 6 bases, with 12 bases left between them. Germline loops: CDR1 SNHLY, CDR2 FYNNEI. The sequence came from a human donor in good health, serving as a control. The genes are TRBV2 and TRBJ1-5, with TRBD1 as a possible D gene (5 bases). The sequenced sample was sorted CD4+, CD8+, or CD8+CD57+ T cells (not recorded which) from PBMCs. CDR3 nucleotide sequence: TGTGCCAGCAGCGTCGCGGGGGTTCAGCCCCAGCATTTT. Translated, it gives CASSVAGVQPQHF.